A selection of T cell receptor beta chains follows, all from one sample in a study of Ad26.COV2.S vaccination and SARS-CoV-2 variants. Profiling relied on immunoSEQ multiplex PCR, and the TCRdb table lists in-frame clones only, not all of them. The data contain a few hundred thousand clones, around 86% of them seen just once; the ten biggest clones take up roughly 3.6%. This sample comprised peripheral blood, obtained in a trial of Ad26.COV2.S vaccine versus placebo. These receptors came from a person between 18 and 65 years old who received the Ad26.COV2.S COVID-19 vaccine or a placebo. The CDR3 runs from the conserved cysteine through the conserved F or W. D genes are given only for firm matches. Clone size is given for some rows only: seen once, a few or many times, or a class if the clone is expanded.

DNA: TGTGCCAGCAGCGTGCAACTAGCGGGGGGGCTCAATGAGCAGTTCTTC
CDR3: CASSVQLAGGLNEQFF
V: TRBV9
D: TRBD2
J: TRBJ2-1
size: -

DNA: TGTGCCAGTATCCCCACCCGGGGGACGGAGAACACCGGGGAGCTGTTTTTT
CDR3: CASIPTRGTENTGELFF
V: TRBV19
D: -
J: TRBJ2-2
size: -

DNA: TGTGCCAGCAGCTTGGGACAGGGGGCGAGTCAGCCCCAGCATTTT
CDR3: CASSLGQGASQPQHF
V: TRBV5-6
D: TRBD1
J: TRBJ1-5
size: -

DNA: TGTGCCAGCACGTTGGGGGGGGCAGGTGGCTACACCTTC
CDR3: CASTLGGAGGYTF
V: TRBV12-3/TRBV12-4
D: -
J: TRBJ1-2
size: once

DNA: TGTGCCAGCAGCTTAGGCCCACAGGATTACCAAGAGACCCAGTACTTC
CDR3: CASSLGPQDYQETQYF
V: TRBV13
D: -
J: TRBJ2-5
size: -

DNA: TGTGCCAGCAGTTTGTTCCAAGGGCGCTTCACAGATACGCAGTATTTT
CDR3: CASSLFQGRFTDTQYF
V: TRBV28
D: -
J: TRBJ2-3
size: -

DNA: TGTGCCTGTCGGACAGGGCATGAAGCTTTCTTT
CDR3: CACRTGHEAFF
V: TRBV30
D: TRBD1
J: TRBJ1-1
size: -

DNA: TGTGCCAGCAGCTTAGTGAACACTGAAGCTTTCTTT
CDR3: CASSLVNTEAFF
V: TRBV7-2
D: -
J: TRBJ1-1
size: once

DNA: TGTGCCAGCAGCTTAGTGGTAGGGACCGGGGGAGATACGCAGTATTTT
CDR3: CASSLVVGTGGDTQYF
V: TRBV7-2
D: -
J: TRBJ2-3
size: -

DNA: TGTGCCAGCAGCCAAGATCTTCTCCTAGCGGAAGGAAAAAACGAGCAGTACTTC
CDR3: CASSQDLLLAEGKNEQYF
V: TRBV4-2
D: TRBD2
J: TRBJ2-7
size: many

DNA: TGCGCCAGCAGCCCCGCGGCCCACGAAGGGAATGAGCAGTTCTTC
CDR3: CASSPAAHEGNEQFF
V: TRBV4-1
D: -
J: TRBJ2-1
size: -

DNA: TGTGCCAGCAGTTTAGAGGTAGGGGGCTACACCTTC
CDR3: CASSLEVGGYTF
V: TRBV12-3/TRBV12-4
D: -
J: TRBJ1-2
size: -

DNA: TGTGCCAGCAGTGAACCAGGATTGGGAAATGAAAAACTGTTTTTT
CDR3: CASSEPGLGNEKLFF
V: TRBV6-1
D: -
J: TRBJ1-4
size: -

DNA: TGTGCCAGCAGCTTAGGGACAGGGGTTAATGAAAAACTGTTTTTT
CDR3: CASSLGTGVNEKLFF
V: TRBV7-6
D: TRBD1
J: TRBJ1-4
size: -

DNA: TGCGCCAGCAGCCAACTAGCGGACCAGTACGAGCAGTACTTC
CDR3: CASSQLADQYEQYF
V: TRBV4-1
D: TRBD2
J: TRBJ2-7
size: -

DNA: TGTGCCAGCAGCCCCGGGGGCGGTAGCAATCAGCCCCAGCATTTT
CDR3: CASSPGGGSNQPQHF
V: TRBV7-9
D: -
J: TRBJ1-5
size: -

DNA: TGTGCCAGCAGCCAAGACCTAATGACAGGGGGATTTGGCTACACCTTC
CDR3: CASSQDLMTGGFGYTF
V: TRBV3-1/TRBV3-2
D: TRBD1
J: TRBJ1-2
size: -

DNA: TGTGCCAGCAGCTTACCCGGACAGGCCTATGGCTACACCTTC
CDR3: CASSLPGQAYGYTF
V: TRBV7-9
D: TRBD1
J: TRBJ1-2
size: -

DNA: TGCGCCAGCAGTCATTCTCCCGAAGGGCCCGGTTACGAGCAGTACTTC
CDR3: CASSHSPEGPGYEQYF
V: TRBV23-1
D: -
J: TRBJ2-7
size: -

DNA: TGTGCCACCAGTGATTTGTCTAGCAATCAGCCCCAGCATTTT
CDR3: CATSDLSSNQPQHF
V: TRBV24-1
D: -
J: TRBJ1-5
size: once

DNA: TGTGCCAGCAGCAGAACAGGGTATGGCTACACCTTC
CDR3: CASSRTGYGYTF
V: TRBV11-1
D: -
J: TRBJ1-2
size: -

DNA: TGTGCCAGTGCATGGAGCGGGTCAGCCTACGAGCAGTACTTC
CDR3: CASAWSGSAYEQYF
V: TRBV19
D: -
J: TRBJ2-7
size: -

DNA: TGTGCCAGCAGTTCTCGAACTAGCGGGGTGGATACGCAGTATTTT
CDR3: CASSSRTSGVDTQYF
V: TRBV27
D: TRBD2
J: TRBJ2-3
size: -

DNA: TGTGCCAGCAGTTACTCAGGGACAGGGTTCCAAGAGACCCAGTACTTC
CDR3: CASSYSGTGFQETQYF
V: TRBV6-5
D: TRBD1
J: TRBJ2-5
size: -

DNA: TGTGCCAGCAGTGAATTGCGGGGGACGAACACCGGGGAGCTGTTTTTT
CDR3: CASSELRGTNTGELFF
V: TRBV2
D: TRBD2
J: TRBJ2-2
size: -

DNA: TGTGCCAGCAATCTGGGGGTCTCTGGAAACACCATATATTTT
CDR3: CASNLGVSGNTIYF
V: TRBV28
D: -
J: TRBJ1-3
size: once

DNA: TGCGCCAGCAGCTTTTCCACCTACGGGCAGCAAGAGACCCAGTACTTC
CDR3: CASSFSTYGQQETQYF
V: TRBV5-1
D: -
J: TRBJ2-5
size: -

DNA: TGTGCCAGCTCACCAAATGCGCCGAACTATGGCTACACCTTC
CDR3: CASSPNAPNYGYTF
V: TRBV18
D: -
J: TRBJ1-2
size: -

DNA: TGTGCCAGCAGTTTATACGATAATTCACCCCTCCACTTT
CDR3: CASSLYDNSPLHF
V: TRBV12-3/TRBV12-4
D: -
J: TRBJ1-6
size: -

DNA: TGTGCCAGCAGTTTATCGGGGGGGGATGGCTACACCTTC
CDR3: CASSLSGGDGYTF
V: TRBV27
D: -
J: TRBJ1-2
size: -

DNA: TGTGCCAGCAGCGAGGGACTAGCGGGGGCGGAGACCCAGTACTTC
CDR3: CASSEGLAGAETQYF
V: TRBV9
D: TRBD2
J: TRBJ2-5
size: -

DNA: TGCGCCAGCAGCCAGACCTCCGACAGGGGGCGCGGGGAGCAGTACTTC
CDR3: CASSQTSDRGRGEQYF
V: TRBV4-1
D: TRBD1
J: TRBJ2-7
size: -

DNA: TGTGCCAGCAGGACATGGACGGGAAAAGACTATGGCTACACCTTC
CDR3: CASRTWTGKDYGYTF
V: TRBV6-5
D: -
J: TRBJ1-2
size: -

DNA: TGTGCCATCAGTGGGGAACTAGCGAGGACCCAGTACTTC
CDR3: CAISGELARTQYF
V: TRBV10-3
D: TRBD2
J: TRBJ2-5
size: once

DNA: TGTGCCAGCAGCGTAGAGGCCCGCAGGGAGCAGTTCTTC
CDR3: CASSVEARREQFF
V: TRBV9
D: -
J: TRBJ2-1
size: -

DNA: TGTGCCAGCAGTCCCACAGGGGGCGCGTACTATGGCTACACCTTC
CDR3: CASSPTGGAYYGYTF
V: TRBV27
D: TRBD1
J: TRBJ1-2
size: -

DNA: TGTGCCAGCAGCGTAGGTGGAGGTAGTGGAAACACCATATATTTT
CDR3: CASSVGGGSGNTIYF
V: TRBV9
D: -
J: TRBJ1-3
size: once

DNA: TGTGCCAGCAGCCAAGTTACAGGTACGCAGTATTTT
CDR3: CASSQVTGTQYF
V: TRBV3-1/TRBV3-2
D: -
J: TRBJ2-3
size: -

DNA: TGTGCCAGCAGCCCTTCAAGGGGAGGGCGAAACACTGAAGCTTTCTTT
CDR3: CASSPSRGGRNTEAFF
V: TRBV3-1/TRBV3-2
D: -
J: TRBJ1-1
size: -

DNA: TGCGCCAGCAGCCGGGACCTACAGGGGTCCTACGAGCAGTACTTC
CDR3: CASSRDLQGSYEQYF
V: TRBV4-1
D: TRBD1
J: TRBJ2-7
size: -

DNA: TGTGCCAGCAGCTTGGGAGGGAGGGGGGCCAACGTCCTGACTTTC
CDR3: CASSLGGRGANVLTF
V: TRBV5-5
D: -
J: TRBJ2-6
size: -

DNA: TGTGCCAGCCGGCCTAGCGGGGGGGCCGGTGAGACCCAGTACTTC
CDR3: CASRPSGGAGETQYF
V: TRBV6-1
D: TRBD2
J: TRBJ2-5
size: -

DNA: TGTGCCAGCAGTTCCCCATCCGCGGGACAACCAGAAGCTAACTATGGCTACACCTTC
CDR3: CASSSPSAGQPEANYGYTF
V: TRBV7-2
D: -
J: TRBJ1-2
size: -

DNA: TGTGCCAGCAGTGACCTGCGTGGGGGCAGGGGGAGGACTGAAGCTTTCTTT
CDR3: CASSDLRGGRGRTEAFF
V: TRBV2
D: TRBD1
J: TRBJ1-1
size: -

DNA: TGTGCCTGGAGCCCTAACCTCGACAGGGCCGTTAGCTATGGCTACACCTTC
CDR3: CAWSPNLDRAVSYGYTF
V: TRBV30
D: TRBD1
J: TRBJ1-2
size: once

DNA: TGTGCCACCGAAAGCCTAGCGGGGGCTAGGGATACGCAGTATTTT
CDR3: CATESLAGARDTQYF
V: TRBV6-4
D: TRBD2
J: TRBJ2-3
size: -